The TCR beta chain under discussion was sequenced for a study of immune characterization of retroperitoneal liposarcoma. This clonotype was found a few times. Germline V CDR1 and CDR2: SGHTA, FQGNSA. CDR3 length: 14 residues. TCRdb re-called the PCR reads with MiXCR, one entry per CDR3 protein. Here the sample spans approximately 10,000 distinct CDR3 sequences, roughly 35% being singletons. This rearrangement joins TRBV7-2 to TRBJ2-5, with TRBD1 identical over 8 bases. The J call is doubtful: the DNA matches TRBJ2-7 better. The sequencing sample was made of tumor tissue. The receptor comes from a male donor with retroperitoneal liposarcoma. The CDR3 DNA reads TGTGCCAGTACCTCGGCGCAGGGGGCTTACGAGCAGTACTTC. Its protein product is CASTSAQGAYEQYF.